Below are 9 T cell receptor beta chains sequenced from a single sample in a study of PD-L1 blockade in urothelial cancer. Indicated time point: pretreatment peripheral blood. The assay was immunoSEQ multiplex PCR, and TCRdb's table has in-frame clones only and misses some. The table shows about 55,000 clones, with approximately 81% occurring only once. Material: PBMCs, obtained around atezolizumab (anti-PD-L1) treatment. These TCRs come from a man between 65 and 85 years old with urothelial cancer.

The chain has TRBV5-1 and TRBJ2-2; D may be TRBD1 (6 bases). Germline V gene sequence: CDR1 SGHRS, CDR2 YFSETQ. V shed 4 bases and J shed 4 bases, with 11 bases lying between them. The CDR3 loop spans 14 amino acids. The chain's CDR3 is CASSNTGFTGELFF. CDR3 nucleotide sequence: TGCGCCAGCAGCAACACAGGGTTCACCGGGGAGCTGTTTTTT.

The J gene is TRBJ2-2, the V gene TRBV7-9; 11 bases are shared with TRBD2. Germline V lookup: CDR1 SEHNR, CDR2 FQNEAQ (reference sequence). The trim removed 5 bases at V and 3 bases at J, leaving 5 bases unmatched. The CDR3 totals 16 residues. The CDR3 nucleotides read TGTGCCAGCAGCCCACTAGCGGGAGTGGACACCGGGGAGCTGTTTTTT. It yields the protein CASSPLAGVDTGELFF.

J is TRBJ2-7 and V is TRBV7-2, with TRBD1 identical over 8 bases. This CDR3 contains 15 residues. V gave up 5 bases and J gave up 0 bases; unmatched junction bases: 6. The germline CDR1 and CDR2 sequences are SGHTA and FQGNSA. CDR3 residues: CASSTQGGLSYEQYF. The CDR3 region has the DNA TGTGCCAGCAGCACACAGGGGGGACTCTCCTACGAGCAGTACTTC.

CDR3: CASAILAGPRYEQFF. DNA for the CDR3: TGTGCCAGCGCAATACTAGCGGGACCCCGCTATGAGCAGTTCTTC. The J gene is TRBJ2-1, the V gene TRBV7-2; TRBD2 matches at 10 bases. The V segment lost 8 bases and the J segment 8 bases; nucleotides outside the gene matches: 12. Germline CDR1 is SGHTA and CDR2 is FQGNSA. CDR3 length equals 15 residues.

There are a few counts of this clone. The CDR3 here is CASSAPRDRSGTDTQYF. CDR3 DNA sequence: TGTGCCAGTAGCGCTCCCAGGGACAGGTCTGGCACAGATACGCAGTATTTT. The chain has TRBV19 and TRBJ2-3; 8 bases line up with TRBD1. The CDR3 runs 17 residues. The V gene's germline CDR1 is LNHDA and CDR2 SQIVND (reference sequence). Trimming took 6 bases from V and 1 from J; bases not matched to a gene: 12. Filled out from reference TRBV19 and TRBJ2-3, the complete variable domain reads DGGITQSPKYLFRKEGQNVTLSCEQNLNHDAMYWYRQDPGQGLRLIYYSQIVNDFQKGDIAEGYSVSREKKESFPLTVTSAQKNPTAFYLCASSAPRDRSGTDTQYFGPGTRLTVL.

This clone is medium-sized (0.01 to 0.1%) by share. The chain recombines TRBV10-2 with TRBJ1-5; tentatively, D is TRBD1 (5 bases). This CDR3 contains 16 residues. Deletions cut 0 bases from V and 0 bases from J, with 9 bases between. Per the germline V gene, CDR1 is WSHSY and CDR2 is SAAADI. The CDR3 nucleotides are TGCGCCAGCAGTGAGTCGCCAGGGAATAGCAATCAGCCCCAGCATTTT. It specifies CASSESPGNSNQPQHF.

The rearrangement uses TRBV2 and TRBJ1-3; D uncertain. The CDR3 sequence is 13 residues long. CDR1 and CDR2 (germline): SNHLY, FYNNEI. V lost 0 bases, J lost 9 bases, and 9 bases lay in between. The CDR3 reads CASSEAARSTIYF. Written as DNA, the CDR3 is TGTGCCAGCAGTGAAGCGGCGAGGTCCACCATATATTTT.

The V call is TRBV18, the J call TRBJ1-1; the D gene is possibly TRBD1 (5 bases). Germline V gene sequence: CDR1 KGHSH, CDR2 LQKENI. CDR3 size: 14 residues. V was pared by 1 base and J by 4 bases, with 10 bases between. The DNA of the CDR3 is TGTGCCAGCTCACCACGAGAAGGGGCCACTGAAGCTTTCTTT. It translates to CASSPREGATEAFF.

This clone was detected a few times. The chain couples TRBV9 to TRBJ1-6, with D uncertain. The V and J ends lost 0 bases and 7 bases respectively, with 17 bases between them. CDR1 SGDLS and CDR2 YYNGEE come from the germline V gene. This CDR3 is built from 17 residues. CDR3 nucleotide sequence: TGTGCCAGCAGCGTAGGGTCTTCACAAGGGAGGAATTCACCCCTCCACTTT. It yields the protein CASSVGSSQGRNSPLHF.